What follows describes a single TCR beta chain. Clones were read by immunoSEQ multiplex PCR, and TCRdb kept only the in-frame ones, dropping some. The repertoire has 15,000 to 20,000 clones, roughly 81% of them found once; the top ten carry over 7.5%. This entry belongs to a study of blood T cell repertoires in COVID-19. This clonotype was sampled from a man in his sixties with acute or convalescent COVID-19. Sequences were obtained from peripheral blood.

The CDR3 loop reads CASSGPTGDHQPQHF. The CDR3 DNA follows: TGTGCCAGCAGCGGCCCGACAGGGGATCATCAGCCCCAGCATTTT. The rearrangement uses TRBV7-2 and TRBJ1-5, with TRBD1 identical over 8 bases. In germline, CDR1 is SGHTA, CDR2 FQGNSA. Germline trimming cut 5 bases from V and 5 bases from J; bases unmatched to any gene: 8. There are 15 residues in the CDR3.